This T cell receptor beta chain originates from a study of blood T cell repertoires in COVID-19. Original handling: From reference gene primer amplification, estimates of nucleated cell counts were derived. Measured with immunoSEQ multiplex PCR; TCRdb has only the in-frame clones, and not every one. The V and J calls and clone size are taken from that table; D and trimming were inferred from the DNA. This sample has more than 300,000 clones, with about 89% found just once. The CDR3 is made up of 15 amino acids. V lost 5 bases and J 1 base, leaving 15 bases between the germline ends. The germline CDR1 and CDR2 sequences are SGHKS and YYEKEE (reference sequence).

Sequencing input: peripheral blood. The V and J genes are TRBV5-5 and TRBJ2-5; possible D gene TRBD1, 6 bases. The source of this sequence is a woman aged 30 to 39 with COVID-19, enrolled during active disease. The CDR3 here is CASRRTGHPQETQYF. CDR3 bases: TGTGCCAGCAGGCGTACGGGACACCCCCAAGAGACCCAGTACTTC.